The T cell receptor beta chain under discussion was sequenced for a study of OX40 agonist ivuxolimab in advanced cancers. Here immunoSEQ multiplex PCR was the method, and the copy in TCRdb shows in-frame clones only, minus some. The sample records about 36,000 clones, 79% being singletons. CDR1 and CDR2 from the germline V gene are GTSNPN and SVGIG (reference sequence). The CDR3 extends over 11 amino acids. V dropped 3 bases and J dropped 8 bases, with 7 bases sitting between them. Sequences were derived from CD4+ or CD8+ T cells sorted from blood, sampled in a trial of the OX40 agonist ivuxolimab. The receptor's source is an adult with an advanced solid tumor such as melanoma, head and neck, liver or kidney cancer. The chain uses TRBV30 and TRBJ1-4; D is undetermined. The CDR3 loop is CAWSGEEKLFF. CDR3 nucleotides: TGTGCCTGGAGCGGAGAGGAAAAACTGTTTTTT.